This T cell receptor beta chain was observed in a study of CD4 T cells in relation to SARS-CoV-2 and coronaviruses. The unexposed donors gave CD4+ T cells in about 2011-2018, prior to COVID-19. Isolation of CD4+ T cells took place after about 9 days in culture. Fresh IL-2 medium replaced half the medium on days 3 and 7. A word on this clone: Its antigen remains unknown.

V trimming: 6 bases; J trimming: 2 bases; junction bases outside the gene matches: 7. The CDR3 loop spans 16 amino acids. The germline V gene has CDR1 SNHLY and CDR2 FYNNEI. TCRdb's table, derived via immunoSEQ multiplex PCR, lists solely in-frame clones and lacks some. There are 20,000 to 30,000 clones in the sample; about 70% occur only once, and under 11% lies in the top ten. This sequence joins TRBV2 and TRBJ2-2; 9 nucleotides line up with TRBD2. The source of this sequence is a human donor in good health. The specimen was CD4+ T cells from PBMCs, cultured in vitro. CDR3 nucleotide sequence: TGTGCCAGCAGCCTCAGACTAGCGGCCAACACCGGGGAGCTGTTTTTT. The encoded protein is CASSLRLAANTGELFF.